This T cell receptor (beta chain) was observed in a study of T-cell reconstitution after alpha-beta-depleted transplantation in children. The length of the CDR3 is 17 residues. The junction had 9 bases not matched to a gene; V was cut back by 5 bases and J by 0 bases. The germline gives CDR1 SGHTA, CDR2 FQGNSA. Study-level findings and limits: At around two months after transplant, the alpha-beta T cells were reportedly derived from several hundred expanded clones that came from non-depleted graft cells. The origin of high day-60 TCRbeta diversity in some patients lay in surviving recipient T cells and thymic progenitors. One year post-transplant, T-cell counts and diversity were largely derived from T cells produced anew.

Comments on this clonotype: The target antigen is unknown.

The authors prepared the TCRbeta library with unique molecular identifiers. A single record per CDR3 protein comes from TCRdb applying MiXCR to the PCR reads. Of about 130,000 distinct CDR3 sequences listed, about a tenth were seen once; the top ten hold nearly 25%. V gene TRBV7-2 combines with J gene TRBJ2-3; TRBD1 matches 9 bases. This TCR derives from a girl less than two years old who had a stem cell transplant for combined immunodeficiency, so the T cells may come from the graft donor. This specimen was PBMCs, mostly from graft donor cells, taken 180 days after TCRalphabeta/CD19-depleted stem cell transplant. The CDR3, as DNA: TGTGCCAGCAGCGTCTCCGGGACAGGGTGGAGCACAGATACGCAGTATTTT. Its protein product is CASSVSGTGWSTDTQYF.